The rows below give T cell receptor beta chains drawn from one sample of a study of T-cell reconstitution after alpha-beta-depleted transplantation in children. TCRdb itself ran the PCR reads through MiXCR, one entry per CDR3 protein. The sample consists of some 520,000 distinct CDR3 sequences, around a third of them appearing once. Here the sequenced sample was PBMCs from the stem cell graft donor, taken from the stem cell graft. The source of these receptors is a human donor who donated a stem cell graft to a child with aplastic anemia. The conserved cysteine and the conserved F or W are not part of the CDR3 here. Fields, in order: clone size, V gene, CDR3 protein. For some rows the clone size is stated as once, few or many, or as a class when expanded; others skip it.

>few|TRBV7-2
ASSLDAPLSGNTIY
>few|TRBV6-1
ASRLQGTNEKLF
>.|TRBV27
ASSFWGGDNNSPLH
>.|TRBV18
ASSPLAGESQETQY
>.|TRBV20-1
SGGTGLNTQAF
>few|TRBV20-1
SAREASKETQY
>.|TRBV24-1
ATSSPGTLINNEQF
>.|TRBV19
ASSTGLAGSTPGEQF
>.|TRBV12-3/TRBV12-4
ASRLQGGGYNEQF
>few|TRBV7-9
ASSATGIYGYT
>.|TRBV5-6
ASSFSGFDTEAF
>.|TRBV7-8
ASSLGAGAETQY
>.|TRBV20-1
SAKTGRNQETQY
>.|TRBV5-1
ASSILAEDTYEQY
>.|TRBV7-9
ASSFGVAVAEAF
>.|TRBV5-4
ASSLKLGGQETQY
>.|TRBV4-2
ASRWTSGRFQETQY
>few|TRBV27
ASSFSPQGAGANVLT
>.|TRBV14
ASSQIGTGVNEKLF
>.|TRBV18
ASSPLRGNDEQF
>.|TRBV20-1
SASVPGQGKNSQY
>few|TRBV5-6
ASSLAGRDDQPQH
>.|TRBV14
ASSQEEGWGETQY
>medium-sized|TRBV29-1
SVVALAGVSSYNEQF
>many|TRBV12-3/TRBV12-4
ASSLENEKLF
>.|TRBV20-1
SARSWRMNEQF
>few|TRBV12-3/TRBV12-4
ASSASQPQH
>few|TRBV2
ASSLQEYEQY
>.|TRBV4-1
ASSLQGWPDTQY
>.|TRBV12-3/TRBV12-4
ASSLAGTGLNYGYT
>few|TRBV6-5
ASSYPSGVNGYT
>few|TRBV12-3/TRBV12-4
ASSFDRSTDTQY
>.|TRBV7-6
ASSLVILETQY